The sample holds a few counts of the clone carrying this T cell receptor (beta chain). The antigen is undetermined. The data belong to a study of T-cell reconstitution after alpha-beta-depleted transplantation in children. Study results and limitations: The authors attributed T-cell counts and diversity one year after transplant mostly to newly produced T cells. Reportedly, alpha-beta T cells present about two months post-transplant originated from several hundred expanded clones of graft origin.

Preparing the TCRbeta library involved the use of unique molecular identifiers. One entry per CDR3 protein, called by TCRdb with MiXCR from the PCR reads. The sample shows fewer than 250,000 distinct CDR3 sequences, roughly 15% of them seen only once. CDR1 and CDR2 from the germline V gene are SGHRS and YFSETQ. Trimming pared 3 bases from V and 2 bases from J, leaving 12 bases between. The CDR3 consists of 14 residues. This rearrangement joins TRBV5-1 to TRBJ2-7; D unresolved. The TCR comes from a male patient under 10 years old who had a stem cell transplant for acute lymphoblastic leukemia, so the T cells may come from the graft donor. Material: PBMCs, mostly from graft donor cells, obtained 360 days after TCRalphabeta/CD19-depleted stem cell transplant. CDR3: CASSSEINTYEQYF. CDR3 nucleotide sequence: TGCGCCAGCAGCTCGGAAATTAACACCTACGAGCAGTACTTC.